This is a list of T cell receptor beta chains from one sample in a study of shared clonotypes between healthy human individuals. Measured with immunoSEQ multiplex PCR; TCRdb has only the in-frame clones, and not every one. The repertoire holds hundreds of thousands of clones, with roughly 96% as singletons. The specimen was naive CD8+ T cells sorted from blood. These receptors were obtained from a woman aged 30 to 39 in good health. Both conserved end residues are part of each CDR3. Each record gives: CDR3 protein, CDR3 DNA, clone size, D gene, V gene, J gene. D genes are given only for firm matches. Where a row states a size, it is once, few, many or the class of an expanded clone; other rows omit it.

CDR3aa: CASSDGRAYNEQFF; CDR3nt: TGTGCCAGCAGTGACGGGAGAGCCTACAATGAGCAGTTCTTC; abundance: .; d_gene: .; v_gene: TRBV27; j_gene: TRBJ2-1
CDR3aa: CASSYGGATGELFF; CDR3nt: TGTGCCAGCAGTTATGGGGGAGCCACCGGGGAGCTGTTTTTT; abundance: once; d_gene: .; v_gene: TRBV6-5; j_gene: TRBJ2-2
CDR3aa: CASRTRLAGPYNEQFF; CDR3nt: TGTGCCAGCAGGACTAGACTAGCGGGACCCTACAATGAGCAGTTCTTC; abundance: .; d_gene: TRBD2; v_gene: TRBV7-2; j_gene: TRBJ2-1
CDR3aa: CASSFGYEQYF; CDR3nt: TGTGCCAGCAGTTTCGGCTACGAGCAGTACTTC; abundance: .; d_gene: .; v_gene: TRBV6-5; j_gene: TRBJ2-7
CDR3aa: CASSLNMNTEAFF; CDR3nt: TGTGCCAGCAGTTTAAACATGAACACTGAAGCTTTCTTT; abundance: once; d_gene: .; v_gene: TRBV28; j_gene: TRBJ1-1
CDR3aa: CASSQAESYEQYF; CDR3nt: TGCGCCAGCAGCCAAGCTGAATCCTACGAGCAGTACTTC; abundance: once; d_gene: .; v_gene: TRBV4-1; j_gene: TRBJ2-7
CDR3aa: CASSWPLRLAGSYEQYF; CDR3nt: TGTGCCAGCAGTTGGCCCCTTCGACTAGCGGGAAGCTACGAGCAGTACTTC; abundance: once; d_gene: TRBD2; v_gene: TRBV28; j_gene: TRBJ2-7
CDR3aa: CASEGPDEYEQYF; CDR3nt: TGTGCCAGCGAGGGGCCGGACGAGTACGAGCAGTACTTC; abundance: .; d_gene: .; v_gene: TRBV6-1; j_gene: TRBJ2-7
CDR3aa: CASSEGKGVVYEQYF; CDR3nt: TGTGCCAGCAGTGAAGGGAAAGGGGTAGTCTACGAGCAGTACTTC; abundance: .; d_gene: .; v_gene: TRBV2; j_gene: TRBJ2-7
CDR3aa: CASSWTLRVTDTQYF; CDR3nt: TGTGCCAGCAGCTGGACTCTTAGGGTCACGGATACGCAGTATTTT; abundance: .; d_gene: .; v_gene: TRBV7-2; j_gene: TRBJ2-3
CDR3aa: CASSYGDTEAFF; CDR3nt: TGTGCCAGCAGCTATGGGGACACTGAAGCTTTCTTT; abundance: few; d_gene: .; v_gene: TRBV5-6; j_gene: TRBJ1-1
CDR3aa: CASKNPGTGVYNEQFF; CDR3nt: TGTGCCAGCAAGAACCCCGGGACAGGGGTCTACAATGAGCAGTTCTTC; abundance: .; d_gene: TRBD1; v_gene: TRBV2; j_gene: TRBJ2-1
CDR3aa: CASEGQGSHEQYF; CDR3nt: TGTGCCAGCGAAGGACAGGGGAGCCACGAGCAGTACTTC; abundance: .; d_gene: TRBD1; v_gene: TRBV13; j_gene: TRBJ2-7
CDR3aa: CASSILLLAGEITDTQYF; CDR3nt: TGCGCCAGCAGTATACTCCTACTAGCGGGAGAGATCACAGATACGCAGTATTTT; abundance: .; d_gene: TRBD2; v_gene: TRBV10-2; j_gene: TRBJ2-3
CDR3aa: CASSLDGNPDQPQHF; CDR3nt: TGTGCCAGCAGCTTAGATGGCAATCCCGATCAGCCCCAGCATTTT; abundance: .; d_gene: .; v_gene: TRBV7-9; j_gene: TRBJ1-5
CDR3aa: CASSFYGADEQFF; CDR3nt: TGCGCCAGCAGCTTTTACGGGGCTGATGAGCAGTTCTTC; abundance: .; d_gene: .; v_gene: TRBV5-1; j_gene: TRBJ2-1
CDR3aa: CASSLAGGTGELFF; CDR3nt: TGTGCCAGCAGCTTAGCGGGAGGCACCGGGGAGCTGTTTTTT; abundance: .; d_gene: TRBD2; v_gene: TRBV11-3; j_gene: TRBJ2-2
CDR3aa: CASNFMGIQETQYF; CDR3nt: TGTGCCAGCAACTTCATGGGGATCCAAGAGACCCAGTACTTC; abundance: .; d_gene: .; v_gene: TRBV7-8; j_gene: TRBJ2-5
CDR3aa: CASSIRTSAIYEQYF; CDR3nt: TGTGCCAGTAGTATTAGGACTAGCGCGATCTACGAGCAGTACTTC; abundance: .; d_gene: TRBD2; v_gene: TRBV19; j_gene: TRBJ2-7
CDR3aa: CASSFDLPTSGRPYEQYF; CDR3nt: TGTGCCAGCAGCTTCGATCTCCCGACTAGCGGGAGACCCTACGAGCAGTACTTC; abundance: .; d_gene: TRBD2; v_gene: TRBV13; j_gene: TRBJ2-7
CDR3aa: CASSFDSGACTF; CDR3nt: TGTGCCAGCAGTTTTGATTCGGGGGCCTGCACCTTC; abundance: .; d_gene: .; v_gene: TRBV28; j_gene: TRBJ1-2
CDR3aa: CASSFGRVSYEQYF; CDR3nt: TGTGCCAGCAGTTTTGGGCGGGTCTCCTACGAGCAGTACTTC; abundance: .; d_gene: .; v_gene: TRBV27; j_gene: TRBJ2-7
CDR3aa: CASSLMGQGLYEQYF; CDR3nt: TGTGCCAGCAGTTTAATGGGACAGGGCCTCTACGAGCAGTACTTC; abundance: few; d_gene: TRBD1; v_gene: TRBV28; j_gene: TRBJ2-7
CDR3aa: CASSSANTEAFF; CDR3nt: TGTGCCAGCAGCTCCGCCAACACTGAAGCTTTCTTT; abundance: .; d_gene: .; v_gene: TRBV7-8; j_gene: TRBJ1-1
CDR3aa: CASSLGGTESYEQYF; CDR3nt: TGTGCCAGCAGTTTAGGCGGGACAGAATCCTACGAGCAGTACTTC; abundance: .; d_gene: .; v_gene: TRBV28; j_gene: TRBJ2-7
CDR3aa: CASSIRDRSNYGYTF; CDR3nt: TGTGCCAGCAGCATCCGGGACAGGAGTAACTATGGCTACACCTTC; abundance: .; d_gene: TRBD1; v_gene: TRBV9; j_gene: TRBJ1-2
CDR3aa: CASSLFPTSNYEQYF; CDR3nt: TGTGCCAGCAGTTTATTTCCGACTAGTAACTACGAGCAGTACTTC; abundance: .; d_gene: .; v_gene: TRBV27; j_gene: TRBJ2-7
CDR3aa: CASSLTGGTGELFF; CDR3nt: TGTGCCAGCAGTCTCACAGGGGGAACCGGGGAGCTGTTTTTT; abundance: .; d_gene: TRBD1; v_gene: TRBV28; j_gene: TRBJ2-2